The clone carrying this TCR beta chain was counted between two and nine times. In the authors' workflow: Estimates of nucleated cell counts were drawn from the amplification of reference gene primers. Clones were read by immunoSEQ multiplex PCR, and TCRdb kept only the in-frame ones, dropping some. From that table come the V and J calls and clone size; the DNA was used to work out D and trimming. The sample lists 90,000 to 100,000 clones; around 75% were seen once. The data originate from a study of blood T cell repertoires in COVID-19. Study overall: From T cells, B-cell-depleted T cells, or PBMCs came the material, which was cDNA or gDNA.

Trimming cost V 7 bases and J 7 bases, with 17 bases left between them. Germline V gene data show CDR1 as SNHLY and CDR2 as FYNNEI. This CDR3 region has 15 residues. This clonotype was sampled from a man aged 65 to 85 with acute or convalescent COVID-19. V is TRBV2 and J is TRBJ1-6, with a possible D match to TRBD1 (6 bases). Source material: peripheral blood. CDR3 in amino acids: CASTLQGTKNSPLHF. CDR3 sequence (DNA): TGTGCCAGCACCCTACAGGGTACGAAAAATTCACCCCTCCACTTT.